This record concerns one TCR beta chain sequence. Its matching antigen is unknown. This record comes from a study of cytomegalovirus exposure and HLA in healthy donors. Study-level points and caveats: It was reportedly the case that the classifier diagnosed cytomegalovirus status with high specificity and sensitivity.

The length of the CDR3 is 16 residues. The trim removed 4 bases at V and 7 bases at J, leaving 12 bases unmatched. Germline V gene sequence: CDR1 SGDLS, CDR2 YYNGEE. A multiplex PCR was run with 60 Vbeta primers and 13 Jbeta primers. Assay used: immunoSEQ multiplex PCR; TCRdb lists only in-frame clones, some missing. Of 150,000 to 200,000 clones in the sample, 70% to 80% were seen once. The TCR was taken from a man younger than 40 in good health and CMV-seropositive. The chain couples TRBV9 to TRBJ1-4, with TRBD1 identical over 8 bases. The specimen sequenced was PBMCs. CDR3 sequence reads: CASSLGMDREGEKLFF. In DNA form, the CDR3 reads TGTGCCAGCAGCTTAGGCATGGACAGGGAAGGTGAAAAACTGTTTTTT.